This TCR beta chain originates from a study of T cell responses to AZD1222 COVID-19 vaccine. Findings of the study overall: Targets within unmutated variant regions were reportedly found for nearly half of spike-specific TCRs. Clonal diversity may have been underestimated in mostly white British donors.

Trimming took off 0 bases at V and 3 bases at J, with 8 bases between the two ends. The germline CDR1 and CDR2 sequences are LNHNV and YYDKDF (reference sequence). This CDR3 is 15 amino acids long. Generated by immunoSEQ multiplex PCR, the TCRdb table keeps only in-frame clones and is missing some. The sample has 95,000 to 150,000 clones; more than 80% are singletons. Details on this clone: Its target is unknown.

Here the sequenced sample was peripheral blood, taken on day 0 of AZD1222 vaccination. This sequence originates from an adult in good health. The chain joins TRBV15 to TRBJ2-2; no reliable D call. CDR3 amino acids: CATSRDLEYTGELFF. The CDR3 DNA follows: TGTGCCACCAGCAGAGACCTTGAATACACCGGGGAGCTGTTTTTT.